This is a list of T cell receptor beta chains from one sample in a study of OX40 agonist ivuxolimab in advanced cancers. The method was immunoSEQ multiplex PCR; TCRdb's version includes in-frame clones alone and lacks a portion of them. The data contain 84,000 or so clones, more than 70% of them seen just once; the ten biggest clones take up 0.25% to 0.3%. This material consisted of CD4+ or CD8+ T cells sorted from blood, taken in a trial of the OX40 agonist ivuxolimab. Every receptor here comes from an adult with an advanced solid tumor such as melanoma, head and neck, liver or kidney cancer. CDR3s include the opening cysteine and the closing phenylalanine or tryptophan. Each record gives: V gene, J gene, D gene, CDR3 length, clone size, CDR3 DNA, CDR3 protein. A D gene is named only where the DNA matches it firmly. Some rows have no size entry. The others give once, few or many, or a class for an expanded clone.

V: TRBV2; J: TRBJ1-5; D: TRBD1; length: 14; size: -; DNA: TGTGCCAGCCAAGGGGGCGCGGGGGCCCAGCCCCAGCATTTT; CDR3: CASQGGAGAQPQHF
V: TRBV6-5; J: TRBJ1-5; D: TRBD1; length: 14; size: -; DNA: TGTGCCAGCAGCTCGACAGGGGGAGTGCAGCCCCAGCATTTT; CDR3: CASSSTGGVQPQHF
V: TRBV14; J: TRBJ2-7; D: -; length: 14; size: -; DNA: TGTGCCAGCAGCCAAGATCTACAGGGCCACGAGCAGTACTTC; CDR3: CASSQDLQGHEQYF
V: TRBV7-6; J: TRBJ2-7; D: -; length: 14; size: -; DNA: TGTGCCAGCTTGCGGAGGGACCTAGGAGGGGAGCAGTACTTC; CDR3: CASLRRDLGGEQYF
V: TRBV30; J: TRBJ1-5; D: -; length: 12; size: -; DNA: TGTGCCTGGAGTGGAGGCAATCAGCCCCAGCATTTT; CDR3: CAWSGGNQPQHF
V: TRBV6-5; J: TRBJ1-2; D: TRBD1; length: 14; size: -; DNA: TGTGCCAGCAGTTCCTCCGGGACAGTAAGCGGCTACACCTTC; CDR3: CASSSSGTVSGYTF
V: TRBV5-1; J: TRBJ2-3; D: -; length: 18; size: -; DNA: TGCGCCAGCAGCTTGGGGACCGGGGGCCGGGGAAGCACAGATACGCAGTATTTT; CDR3: CASSLGTGGRGSTDTQYF
V: TRBV6-5; J: TRBJ1-1; D: -; length: 13; size: -; DNA: TGTGCCAGCAGTTACAGGAGTTACACTGAAGCTTTCTTT; CDR3: CASSYRSYTEAFF
V: TRBV6-6; J: TRBJ1-4; D: -; length: 15; size: -; DNA: TGTGCCAGCAGTTCCCCGCGCCGGGGCAATGAAAAACTGTTTTTT; CDR3: CASSSPRRGNEKLFF
V: TRBV19; J: TRBJ1-2; D: -; length: 15; size: -; DNA: TGTGCCAGTAGTTATACCGATCAGGGGAGCTATGGCTACACCTTC; CDR3: CASSYTDQGSYGYTF
V: TRBV5-1; J: TRBJ2-1; D: -; length: 14; size: -; DNA: TGCGCCAGCAGCTTGGACAGGGGAGGAAGTGAGCAGTTCTTC; CDR3: CASSLDRGGSEQFF
V: TRBV19; J: TRBJ1-3; D: -; length: 16; size: few; DNA: TGTGCCAGTAGTATAGCGGCGGTTTTCTCTGGAAACACCATATATTTT; CDR3: CASSIAAVFSGNTIYF
V: TRBV28; J: TRBJ1-2; D: TRBD1; length: 17; size: -; DNA: TGTGCCAGCAGTTCCCCTCTGGCCGGGACAGATAACTATGGCTACACCTTC; CDR3: CASSSPLAGTDNYGYTF
V: TRBV6-1; J: TRBJ2-1; D: TRBD1; length: 16; size: -; DNA: TGTGCCAGCAGTGAACCGGGACAGGGATACTACAATGAGCAGTTCTTC; CDR3: CASSEPGQGYYNEQFF
V: TRBV7-9; J: TRBJ1-4; D: -; length: 19; size: -; DNA: TGTGCCAGCAGCTCATTACCTCCCCAGACACTAACGGCTAATGAAAAACTGTTTTTT; CDR3: CASSSLPPQTLTANEKLFF
V: TRBV19; J: TRBJ1-2; D: -; length: 19; size: -; DNA: TGTGCCAGTAGTATAGGTCCCTGGCAGGGAGCCCCATTGGACTATGGCTACACCTTC; CDR3: CASSIGPWQGAPLDYGYTF
V: TRBV10-3; J: TRBJ2-5; D: -; length: 12; size: -; DNA: TGTGCCATCAGTGCAGGGGGGGAGACCCAGTACTTC; CDR3: CAISAGGETQYF
V: TRBV5-1; J: TRBJ1-2; D: TRBD1; length: 13; size: -; DNA: TGCGCCAGCAGCCCCGGACAGGGCGGGGGCTACACCTTC; CDR3: CASSPGQGGGYTF
V: TRBV5-1; J: TRBJ2-5; D: TRBD1; length: 13; size: -; DNA: TGCGCCAGCAAATTGGACAGGATAGAGACCCAGTACTTC; CDR3: CASKLDRIETQYF
V: TRBV19; J: TRBJ2-2; D: TRBD2; length: 15; size: -; DNA: TGTGCCAGTAGTGGCCTCGGGGGGTATGCCGGGGAGCTGTTTTTT; CDR3: CASSGLGGYAGELFF
V: TRBV27; J: TRBJ1-3; D: -; length: 14; size: -; DNA: TGTGCCAGCAGGGACCAGGGACCTGGAAACACCATATATTTT; CDR3: CASRDQGPGNTIYF
V: TRBV9; J: TRBJ1-2; D: -; length: 14; size: -; DNA: TGTGCCAGCAGTCGACCAGGGGTGGACTATGGCTACACCTTC; CDR3: CASSRPGVDYGYTF
V: TRBV19; J: TRBJ2-1; D: -; length: 12; size: -; DNA: TGTGCCAGTAGTATCCAGGGGGGGGAACAGTTCTTC; CDR3: CASSIQGGEQFF
V: TRBV5-1; J: TRBJ1-4; D: -; length: 15; size: -; DNA: TGCGCCAGCAGCTTGGTGCCCGCAACTAATGAAAAACTGTTTTTT; CDR3: CASSLVPATNEKLFF
V: TRBV7-9; J: TRBJ2-1; D: -; length: 15; size: -; DNA: TGTGCCAGCAGCTTAGGGGGGCCGGCCAACAATGAGCAGTTCTTC; CDR3: CASSLGGPANNEQFF
V: TRBV19; J: TRBJ2-1; D: TRBD1; length: 17; size: -; DNA: TGTGCCAGTAGTCTAAGCGGGACAGGGGGCTTTTACAATGAGCAGTTCTTC; CDR3: CASSLSGTGGFYNEQFF